The 5 T cell receptor beta chains in this list originate from one sample, sequenced in a study of cytomegalovirus exposure and HLA in healthy donors. PCR amplification relied on 60 Vbeta primers (plus 13 Jbeta primers). Libraries were prepared by immunoSEQ multiplex PCR; TCRdb keeps only in-frame clonotypes and omits some of them. The sample lists some 150,000 clones, about 83% occurring once. The sequenced material came from PBMCs. The receptors were gathered from a woman aged 25 to 39 in good health and CMV-seronegative.

The J gene is TRBJ1-6, the V gene TRBV5-6, with no clear D. V was pared by 4 bases and J by 7 bases, with 15 bases between. Germline CDR1 is SGHDT and CDR2 is YYEEEE. The CDR3 length is 15 residues. DNA for the CDR3: TGTGCCAGCAGCCCCCGGGTAGGGAGGAATTCACCCCTCCACTTT. Translating it yields CASSPRVGRNSPLHF.

The genes are TRBV19 and TRBJ2-1; D ambiguous. The CDR3 length is 14 residues. Trimming removed 1 base at V and 2 bases at J, with 6 bases between. Germline V gives CDR1 LNHDA, CDR2 SQIVND (reference sequence). DNA for the CDR3: TGTGCCAGTAGTATAGTAGACACCTACAATGAGCAGTTCTTC. Translated, it gives CASSIVDTYNEQFF.

The chain links TRBV25-1 to TRBJ1-1; 8 positions agree with TRBD1. Germline CDR1 is MGHDK and CDR2 is SYGVNS. The length of the CDR3 is 16 residues. Trimming cost V 3 bases and J 4 bases; bases outside gene matches: 10. Written as DNA, the CDR3 is TGTGCCAGCAGTGATGGCAGGGGGCTTGGGGGCACTGAAGCTTTCTTT. It specifies CASSDGRGLGGTEAFF.

This rearrangement joins TRBV7-2 to TRBJ2-1, with D perhaps TRBD2 (7 bases). This CDR3 has 12 amino acids. The germline gives CDR1 SGHTA, CDR2 FQGNSA. V lost 5 bases and J 10 bases, leaving 12 bases between the germline ends. The CDR3 protein is CASSPTGGEQFF. Here the CDR3 DNA reads TGTGCCAGCAGCCCGACGGGGGGCGAGCAGTTCTTC.

The chain has TRBV5-1 and TRBJ2-2, with 8 positions matching TRBD1. Germline V gene sequence: CDR1 SGHRS, CDR2 YFSETQ. The CDR3 contains 14 residues. V dropped 3 bases and J dropped 5; count of bases not matched to a gene: 3. The CDR3 DNA is TGCGCCAGCAGCTCACAGGGGGGAACCGGGGAGCTGTTTTTT. It specifies CASSSQGGTGELFF.